The 21 T cell receptor beta chains in this list originate from one sample, sequenced in a study of PD-L1 blockade in urothelial cancer. TCRdb's table, derived via immunoSEQ multiplex PCR, lists solely in-frame clones and lacks some. This sample yields 130,000 or so clones, of which less than 85% are seen a single time; about 2.9% belongs to the top ten. The time point here: pretreatment peripheral blood. This specimen consisted of PBMCs, obtained around atezolizumab (anti-PD-L1) treatment. These receptors were collected from a middle-aged man with urothelial cancer.

The rearrangement joins TRBV6-1 to TRBJ1-4; 8 bases fit TRBD1. CDR1 is MNHNS, CDR2 SASEGT, per germline. With 4 bases clipped from V and 5 bases from J, the junction kept 6 bases outside the gene matches. The CDR3 totals 15 residues. The CDR3 loop reads CASSVGQVMNEKLFF. The CDR3 nucleotides read TGTGCCAGCAGTGTGGGACAGGTTATGAATGAAAAACTGTTTTTT.

This clone was picked up a small number of times. V usage is TRBV5-4 and J usage is TRBJ2-2; TRBD2 matches 9 bases. V shed 5 bases, J shed 7 bases, and the junction held 9 bases outside the gene matches. This CDR3 has 15 residues. Germline assignment: CDR1 SGHNT and CDR2 YYREEE (reference sequence). CDR3 sequence reads: CASRLGGRANGELFF. Written as DNA, the CDR3 is TGTGCCAGCAGACTCGGCGGGAGGGCCAACGGGGAGCTGTTTTTT.

This chain connects TRBV27 to TRBJ1-5, with TRBD1 identical over 7 bases. J lost 6 bases, V lost 4 bases, and 3 bases had no gene match. The CDR3 length is 13 residues. Looked up from germline, CDR1 is MNHEY and CDR2 is SMNVEV (reference sequence). This CDR3 is CASSSQGTQPQHF. The CDR3 bases are TGTGCCAGCAGTTCACAGGGGACTCAGCCCCAGCATTTT.

The chain combines TRBV7-2 with TRBJ2-3; D ambiguous. V was cut by 0 bases and J by 0 bases, with 4 bases left in between. The germline CDR1 and CDR2 sequences are SGHTA and FQGNSA. The CDR3 extends over 14 amino acids. The CDR3 loop is CASSLATSTDTQYF. The CDR3 DNA is TGTGCCAGCAGCTTAGCGACTAGCACAGATACGCAGTATTTT.

The chain links TRBV6-6 to TRBJ2-7; 7 bases are shared with TRBD1. Germline V gives CDR1 MNHNY, CDR2 SVGAGI (reference sequence). Trimming cost V 11 bases and J 2 bases; bases outside gene matches: 15. The CDR3 is 15 residues long. CDR3 loop: CAPTGLKKLTYEQYF. The CDR3 coding sequence is TGTGCCCCGACAGGGTTGAAAAAACTAACCTACGAGCAGTACTTC.

This clone was recorded only once. The chain carries TRBV29-1 and TRBJ2-1; 7 bases align to TRBD2. Germline V lookup: CDR1 SQVTM, CDR2 ANQGSEA. The CDR3 covers 15 residues. V trimming: 4 bases; J trimming: 1 base; junction bases outside the gene matches: 7. The CDR3 region is CSVVGSGSSYNEQFF. The CDR3 bases are TGCAGCGTTGTTGGTAGCGGGTCATCCTACAATGAGCAGTTCTTC.

V usage is TRBV29-1 and J usage is TRBJ2-3; D gene uncertain. V lost 7 bases and J lost 2, with 10 bases in between. Germline V gene data show CDR1 as SQVTM and CDR2 as ANQGSEA. The CDR3 extends over 12 amino acids. In DNA, the CDR3 is TGCAGCGCTCGCCGCGACACAGATACGCAGTATTTT. Protein product: CSARRDTDTQYF.

This clone was recorded only once. This chain uses TRBV21-1 with TRBJ2-7; the D call in the table, TRBD2, was not verified against the DNA. TRBV21-1 is reported as a pseudogene. There are 17 residues in the CDR3. The CDR3, as DNA: TGTGCCACCGACCCGAGGACTAACAAACACGCAACCTACGAGCAGTACTTC. Protein: CATDPRTNKHATYEQYF.

The V and J genes are TRBV19 and TRBJ2-3; TRBD2 matches 10 bases. CDR3 length: 15 residues. With V trimmed by 4 bases and J by 5 bases, 6 bases remained unmatched. Looked up from germline, CDR1 is LNHDA and CDR2 is SQIVND (reference sequence). CDR3 region: CASSTAGGPIDTQYF. The CDR3 nucleotides are TGTGCCAGTAGTACAGCGGGAGGGCCTATAGATACGCAGTATTTT.

The chain uses TRBV5-1 and TRBJ2-1; 7 nucleotides match TRBD2. V lost 1 base and J lost 0; bases outside the gene matches: 4. The CDR3 consists of 16 residues. CDR1 is SGHRS and CDR2 is YFSETQ in the germline V gene. CDR3 nucleotides: TGCGCCAGCAGCTTGACGGGGGACTACTCCTACAATGAGCAGTTCTTC. Translating it yields CASSLTGDYSYNEQFF.

The gene calls are TRBV11-2 and TRBJ1-1; D gene uncertain. There are 15 residues in the CDR3. The V end was cut by 5 bases, the J end by 6 bases, with 19 bases between. Per germline, CDR1 SGHAT and CDR2 FQNNGV. Here the CDR3 DNA reads TGTGCCAGCAGCCTAACCCCTAGTTTCGGGGCTGAAGCTTTCTTT. Protein: CASSLTPSFGAEAFF.

J is TRBJ1-6 and V is TRBV11-2, with D maybe TRBD1 (6 bases). Germline V gene data show CDR1 as SGHAT and CDR2 as FQNNGV. Trimming stripped 2 bases from V and 8 bases from J, with 10 bases between. This CDR3 is built from 14 residues. CDR3 sequence (DNA): TGTGCCAGCAGCTTAAGGGGGTGGGATTCACCCCTCCACTTT. Its translation: CASSLRGWDSPLHF.

This clone was found once. The chain links TRBV28 to TRBJ1-4, with a tentative D call TRBD1 (6 bases). Trimming shortened V by 10 bases and J by 10 bases, and 22 bases separated the two germline ends. From germline, CDR1 is MDHEN and CDR2 SYDVKM. This CDR3 spans 14 amino acids. Here the CDR3 DNA reads TGTGCCACCGACGGTAGGACAGCCGTAGGAAAACTGTTTTTT. Its translation is CATDGRTAVGKLFF.

The chain combines TRBV2 with TRBJ2-2, with 8 bases matching TRBD2. The V segment lost 2 bases and the J segment 5 bases; nucleotides outside the gene matches: 7. CDR3 size: 16 residues. CDR1 SNHLY and CDR2 FYNNEI come from the germline V gene. CDR3 in amino acids: CASSELGRAGTGELFF. The CDR3 nucleotides are TGTGCCAGCAGTGAACTCGGGAGGGCGGGAACCGGGGAGCTGTTTTTT.

V is TRBV18 and J is TRBJ1-4; 7 bases are a match to TRBD1. CDR1 KGHSH and CDR2 LQKENI come from the germline V gene. The V gene end was trimmed by 3 bases and the J gene end by 7 bases; junction bases not matched to a gene: 2. The CDR3 has 13 residues. The CDR3 DNA reads as TGTGCCAGCTCACCTGGACAGGCTGAAAAACTGTTTTTT. Encoded protein: CASSPGQAEKLFF.

This clone has just one count. The rearrangement uses TRBV7-6 and TRBJ2-1; 7 bases line up with TRBD2. With V trimmed by 4 bases and J by 5 bases, 8 bases remained unmatched. This CDR3 contains 15 residues. CDR1 is SGHVS, CDR2 FNYEAQ, per germline. As DNA, the CDR3 is TGTGCCAGCAGCTCTGTCCGGGGGAGGGACAATGAGCAGTTCTTC. Translating it yields CASSSVRGRDNEQFF.

The chain employs TRBV28 and TRBJ1-2; D may be TRBD1 (6 bases). Per the germline V gene, CDR1 is MDHEN and CDR2 is SYDVKM. The V end lost 5 bases, the J end lost 4 bases, and 8 bases lay between the germline ends. The CDR3 is 12 amino acids. The CDR3 bases are TGTGCCAGCAGTCAGACAGGCTATGGCTACACCTTC. Translated, it gives CASSQTGYGYTF.

J is TRBJ2-7 and V is TRBV28; 16 nucleotides agree with TRBD2. J gave up 2 bases and V 5 bases, and 6 bases lay outside the gene matches. This CDR3 is 17 amino acids long. Per germline, CDR1 MDHEN and CDR2 SYDVKM. CDR3 sequence (DNA): TGTGCCAGCAGTCCGGGACTAGCGGGAGGGCCCCCCTACGAGCAGTACTTC. This gives the protein CASSPGLAGGPPYEQYF.

The chain employs TRBV30 and TRBJ2-5; tentative D call: TRBD2 (5 bases). CDR1 and CDR2 from the germline V gene are GTSNPN and SVGIG (reference sequence). The CDR3 runs to 13 residues. The V end was cut by 4 bases, the J end by 10 bases, with 19 bases between. The CDR3 DNA follows: TGTGCCTGGACAGTACCAGGCATCGGGGTCCAGTACTTC. Its protein product is CAWTVPGIGVQYF.

V and J are TRBV5-4 and TRBJ2-5; 9 nucleotides match TRBD1. The CDR3 consists of 16 residues. In germline, CDR1 is SGHNT, CDR2 YYREEE (reference sequence). The J segment lost 5 bases and the V segment lost 4 bases, leaving 12 bases of the junction unmatched. The CDR3 DNA reads as TGTGCCAGCAGCCCACCGGGACAGGGAAGGTTCGAGACCCAGTACTTC. Protein sequence: CASSPPGQGRFETQYF.

V and J are TRBV28 and TRBJ2-2, with D perhaps matching TRBD2 (6 bases). Trimming removed 4 bases at V and 1 base at J, with 10 bases between. Germline V lookup: CDR1 MDHEN, CDR2 SYDVKM. This CDR3 has 15 amino acids. The CDR3 sequence is CASSSPGVNTGELFF. CDR3 bases: TGTGCCAGCAGTTCCCCGGGGGTGAACACCGGGGAGCTGTTTTTT.